Listed below are T cell receptor beta chains from one sample, sequenced in a study of T cells in Graves' hyperthyroidism and ophthalmopathy. MiXCR, applied by TCRdb to the multiplex PCR reads, yields one record per CDR3 protein. The table lists 730,000 or so distinct CDR3 sequences, under 20% of them singletons. The sequencing input was blood. The receptor source for this set is a woman in her forties or fifties with Graves' hyperthyroidism that later progressed to Graves' ophthalmopathy. Each CDR3 is given with its conserved first and last residue. Each record gives: D gene, V gene, clone size, J gene, CDR3 protein, CDR3 DNA. A D gene is named only where the DNA matches it firmly. Only part of the rows carry a size: once, few, many, or a class if the clone is expanded.

>TRBD2|TRBV12-3/TRBV12-4|.|TRBJ2-3
CASRPHSGGTDTQYF
TGTGCCAGCAGACCACATAGCGGGGGTACAGATACGCAGTATTTT
>.|TRBV27|few|TRBJ2-2
CASKSALAGELFF
TGTGCCAGCAAATCCGCCCTGGCCGGGGAGCTGTTTTTT
>TRBD1|TRBV6-5|few|TRBJ1-4
CASSHRGVTNEKLFF
TGTGCCAGCAGTCACAGGGGGGTTACTAATGAAAAACTGTTTTTT
>.|TRBV12-3/TRBV12-4|many|TRBJ1-2
CASSFGGPGYTF
TGTGCCAGCAGTTTCGGAGGGCCAGGCTACACCTTC
>.|TRBV11-1|few|TRBJ1-2
CASSPAGDGYTF
TGTGCCAGCAGCCCTGCAGGGGATGGCTACACCTTC
>TRBD1|TRBV7-2|.|TRBJ1-2
CASSLSGQGAFGYTF
TGTGCCAGCAGCTTATCGGGACAGGGGGCGTTTGGCTACACCTTC
>TRBD1|TRBV5-6|.|TRBJ2-7
CASSTDRGREQYF
TGTGCCAGCAGCACGGACAGGGGACGCGAGCAGTACTTC
>.|TRBV5-1|many|TRBJ1-4
CASSTGRPNEKLFF
TGCGCCAGCAGCACAGGGCGACCTAATGAAAAACTGTTTTTT
>.|TRBV2|few|TRBJ1-6
CASGEAGDSPLHF
TGTGCCAGCGGGGAGGCAGGGGATTCACCCCTCCACTTT
>.|TRBV30|many|TRBJ2-3
CAWSVRYGGYSSTDTQYF
TGTGCCTGGAGTGTACGATATGGGGGATACTCTAGCACAGATACGCAGTATTTT
>.|TRBV20-1|.|TRBJ2-7
CSARVRAGASEQYF
TGCAGTGCTAGAGTCCGGGCAGGGGCCAGCGAGCAGTACTTC
>TRBD1|TRBV29-1|.|TRBJ1-2
CSADPQGVYGYTF
TGCAGCGCCGACCCACAGGGGGTCTATGGCTACACCTTC
>.|TRBV20-1|.|TRBJ1-2
CSASSSVGEYGYTF
TGCAGTGCTAGTAGCTCGGTCGGGGAGTATGGCTACACCTTC
>.|TRBV2|.|TRBJ1-1
CATAGELTEAFF
TGTGCCACTGCCGGGGAACTCACTGAAGCTTTCTTT
>.|TRBV13|.|TRBJ2-2
CASSLVGLRTGELFF
TGTGCCAGCAGCTTAGTGGGCTTGCGCACCGGGGAGCTGTTTTTT
>.|TRBV2|.|TRBJ2-7
CASSESGRSSYEQYF
TGTGCCAGCAGTGAAAGTGGCCGGAGCTCCTACGAGCAGTACTTC
>TRBD2|TRBV6-1|.|TRBJ2-5
CASSPQRGTPRETQYF
TGTGCCAGCAGTCCCCAGCGGGGGACCCCTAGAGAGACCCAGTACTTC
>.|TRBV12-3/TRBV12-4|many|TRBJ1-1
CASNDGTVGGHTEAFF
TGTGCCAGCAATGACGGAACGGTCGGCGGTCACACTGAAGCTTTCTTT
>.|TRBV6-1|.|TRBJ2-7
CASSEAAGFEEQYF
TGTGCCAGCAGTGAAGCGGCAGGGTTCGAAGAGCAGTACTTC
>.|TRBV19|few|TRBJ1-3
CASSKSSGPSGNTIYF
TGTGCCAGTAGTAAATCATCGGGACCCTCTGGAAACACCATATATTTT
>.|TRBV4-1|.|TRBJ2-1
CASSQVDLISYNEQFF
TGCGCCAGCAGCCAAGTAGACCTAATCTCCTACAATGAGCAGTTCTTC
>TRBD2|TRBV9|many|TRBJ2-1
CASSVEYDPGTSGLNEQFF
TGTGCCAGCAGCGTAGAGTATGACCCCGGGACTAGCGGTTTAAATGAGCAGTTCTTC
>.|TRBV11-2|many|TRBJ1-2
CASSLGPSGDGYTF
TGTGCCAGCAGCTTAGGACCTAGCGGGGATGGCTACACCTTC
>.|TRBV29-1|many|TRBJ1-1
CSVEGENTEAFF
TGCAGCGTTGAAGGGGAGAACACTGAAGCTTTCTTT